The text below deals with one TCR beta chain. Method: immunoSEQ multiplex PCR; TCRdb's copy keeps in-frame clones and lacks some. The repertoire includes 200,000 or so clones, 70% to 90% of them detected once, and 10% to 11% sits in the top ten. These data come from a study of blood T cell repertoires in COVID-19. About the research overall: Sites across the United States, Italy and Spain contributed samples from acute and convalescent COVID-19. The analysed material was cDNA or gDNA that came from T cells, B-cell-depleted T cells, or PBMCs.

The V gene end was trimmed by 5 bases and the J gene end by 8 bases; junction bases not matched to a gene: 10. Looked up from germline, CDR1 is SGHVS and CDR2 is FQNEAQ. The CDR3 runs 14 residues. Each participant's cohort was designated according to participant-reported clinical history. The sample comprised PBMCs or T cells enriched from blood (not recorded which). V gene TRBV7-8 combines with J gene TRBJ1-2, with TRBD1 identical over 8 bases. This TCR was recovered from a man aged 25-45 years who had recovered from COVID-19. CDR3 sequence: CASSGRDRRRGYTF. The DNA for the CDR3 is TGTGCCAGCAGCGGACGGGACAGGCGGAGGGGCTACACCTTC. Filled out from reference TRBV7-8 and TRBJ1-2, the complete variable domain reads GAGVSQSPRYKVAKRGQDVALRCDPISGHVSLFWYQQALGQGPEFLTYFQNEAQLDKSGLPSDRFFAERPEGSVSTLKIQRTQQEDSAVYLCASSGRDRRRGYTFGSGTRLTVV.